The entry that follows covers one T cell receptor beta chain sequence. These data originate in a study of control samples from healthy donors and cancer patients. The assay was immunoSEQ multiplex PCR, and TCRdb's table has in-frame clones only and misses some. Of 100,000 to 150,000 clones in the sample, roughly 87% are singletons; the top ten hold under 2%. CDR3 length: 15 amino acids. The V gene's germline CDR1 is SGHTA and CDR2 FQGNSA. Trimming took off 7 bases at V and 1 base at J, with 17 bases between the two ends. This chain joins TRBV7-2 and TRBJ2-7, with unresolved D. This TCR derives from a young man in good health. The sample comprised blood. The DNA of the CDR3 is TGTGCCAGCACCCTGTCACCCAGCAGGTCCTACGAGCAGTACTTC. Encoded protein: CASTLSPSRSYEQYF.